The text below deals with one T cell receptor beta chain. Its target is unknown. Specified treatment: approximately 9-day PBMC culture with coronavirus spike peptide pools or control peptides (ViraFEST assay). Sequence data for DNA of cultured CD4+ T cells were generated by the Oncomine TCR Beta short-read assay. One entry per CDR3 protein, called by TCRdb with MiXCR from the PCR reads. Counted here are approximately 14,000 distinct CDR3 sequences, 30% occurring once; the ten biggest clones make up about a sixth. CDR1 and CDR2 (germline): KGHSH, LQKENI. V gave up 6 bases and J gave up 7 bases; unmatched junction bases: 9. This CDR3 has 14 residues. This sample was taken from a study of vaccination and CD4 T cells after COVID-19.

V and J are TRBV18 and TRBJ1-5; TRBD1 aligns across 7 bases. The sequence was collected from a human donor with COVID-19. Sequencing was performed on cultured CD4+ T cells from blood. CDR3 residues: CASSLGQQGQPQHF. The CDR3 DNA follows: TGTGCCAGCTCCCTGGGACAGCAAGGACAGCCCCAGCATTTT.